Listed below are T cell receptor beta chains from one sample, sequenced in a study of blood T cell repertoires in COVID-19. Sequencing was performed with immunoSEQ multiplex PCR; in TCRdb, only in-frame clones are kept and a portion is missing. Found here are around 500,000 clones, around 89% of them singletons; the top ten hold approximately 1.8%. What was sequenced was PBMCs or T cells enriched from blood (not recorded which). Source of these receptors: a woman aged 40 to 50 who had recovered from COVID-19. CDR3s include the opening cysteine and the closing phenylalanine or tryptophan. A D gene is named only where the DNA matches it firmly.

TRBJ2-2 | TRBV5-5 | NA | CASSLLGPGELFF
TRBJ2-7 | TRBV11-3 | TRBD1 | CASSPYRGHYEQYF
TRBJ2-5 | TRBV6-5 | NA | CASSRPGVQETQYF
TRBJ2-7 | TRBV2 | NA | CASSEDGKYYEQYF
TRBJ1-2 | TRBV5-1 | TRBD1 | CASSLPSGQNYGYTF
TRBJ1-5 | TRBV27 | NA | CASSLTPIDSRFNQPQHF
TRBJ2-3 | TRBV24-1 | TRBD1 | CATSDSGTGADTQYF
TRBJ1-2 | TRBV20-1 | NA | CSATGDYGYTF
TRBJ2-2 | TRBV24-1 | NA | CATSDPTANTGELFF
TRBJ1-3 | TRBV11-3 | NA | CASSYARSSGNTIYF
TRBJ2-1 | TRBV19 | TRBD2 | CASSNTPGLAGYYNEQFF
TRBJ1-1 | TRBV27 | TRBD1 | CASSPGTGGGRSFF
TRBJ2-3 | TRBV10-2 | NA | CASLAGPDTQYF
TRBJ1-1 | TRBV19 | NA | CASSPRSGTEAFF
TRBJ1-1 | TRBV15 | NA | CATSRGGLTTEAFF
TRBJ2-7 | TRBV7-2 | TRBD1 | CASSSRTGLREQYF
TRBJ1-1 | TRBV11-2 | NA | CASSFGTQGRTEAFF
TRBJ1-2 | TRBV18 | NA | CASSPATVFLPGDYGYTF
TRBJ2-7 | TRBV7-2 | NA | CASSLGRSRTRDTTSRQYF
TRBJ2-2 | TRBV6-5 | NA | CASTVTGELFF
TRBJ1-5 | TRBV6-2/TRBV6-3 | NA | CASSYQDSKNQPQHF
TRBJ2-5 | TRBV18 | TRBD1 | CASSPETDRGTQYF
TRBJ2-2 | TRBV7-6 | TRBD2 | CASSFQRWTSGRPGELFF
TRBJ2-7 | TRBV7-6 | TRBD2 | CASSLGLAGGPAEQYF
TRBJ1-2 | TRBV14 | TRBD1 | CASSPDRGVLGGYTF
TRBJ1-4 | TRBV27 | NA | CASSSGQTNEKLFF
TRBJ1-1 | TRBV3-1/TRBV3-2 | NA | CASSLGAINTEAFF
TRBJ1-2 | TRBV7-9 | TRBD1 | CASSTGTGGYGYTF
TRBJ2-3 | TRBV19 | NA | CASSIVSQGTDTQYF
TRBJ2-1 | TRBV9 | TRBD2 | CASSPSGSYNEQFF
TRBJ2-1 | TRBV7-2 | NA | CASSLSESNEQFF
TRBJ2-6 | TRBV7-2 | NA | CASRAGPSGANVLTF
TRBJ1-1 | TRBV7-9 | NA | CASSLKVPRGRKDTEAFF
TRBJ1-1 | TRBV7-9 | TRBD1 | CASSLARGLNTEAFF
TRBJ2-1 | TRBV10-3 | NA | CAIWGGASYNEQFF
TRBJ2-1 | TRBV30 | NA | CAWWGLPYNEQFF
TRBJ2-3 | TRBV3-1/TRBV3-2 | TRBD2 | CASSRLAGAGLSDTQYF
TRBJ1-1 | TRBV2 | NA | CASRGDRRNTEAFF
TRBJ1-2 | TRBV6-5 | NA | CASSPRRAPYGYTF
TRBJ1-1 | TRBV11-2 | NA | CASSLGGRQGNTEAFF
TRBJ2-5 | TRBV4-1 | TRBD2 | CASSQAGRLAGGQETQYF
TRBJ2-1 | TRBV7-8 | TRBD2 | CASSFSTSGKAYNEQFF
TRBJ2-7 | TRBV12-3/TRBV12-4 | NA | CASSPDYREQYF
TRBJ2-5 | TRBV19 | NA | CASTQDSLLLRPSETQYF
TRBJ2-1 | TRBV11-2 | TRBD1 | CASSLGQGAFEQFF